This TCR beta chain was captured in a study of cytomegalovirus exposure and HLA in healthy donors. About the study: Later, an analysis reported that the roughly 120 validation repertoires had used the same platform as the roughly 660 first-cohort repertoires. Study-level results: Many donors shared some public TCRs, even though most TCR sequences were rare.

Repertoires were generated with immunoSEQ multiplex PCR, while TCRdb's copy carries only in-frame clones and drops some. The sample shows about 330,000 clones, around 90% of them seen only once. With V trimmed by 4 bases and J by 3 bases, 7 bases remained unmatched. The germline V gene encodes CDR1 SGHRS and CDR2 YFSETQ. CDR3 length: 16 residues. A remark on this clone: What it recognizes is unknown.

The rearrangement joins TRBV5-1 to TRBJ2-3; 11 nucleotides agree with TRBD1. Sequenced input: PBMCs. The source is a young woman in good health and CMV-seropositive. Here the CDR3 reads CASSSRTGGGTDTQYF. The CDR3 nucleotides are TGCGCCAGCAGCAGCCGGACAGGGGGCGGAACAGATACGCAGTATTTT.